This entry lists 20 T cell receptor beta chains sequenced from one sample in a study of blood T cell repertoires in COVID-19. Some clones are missing from TCRdb's copy, which holds only in-frame ones; the method was immunoSEQ multiplex PCR. The sample shows around 58,000 clones, about nine tenths of them seen only once. Sequencing was carried out using peripheral blood. Every receptor here comes from a human donor in a cohort sampled during active COVID-19.

This chain links TRBV18 with TRBJ2-7, with 7 bases identical to TRBD2. V dropped 0 bases and J dropped 1; count of bases not matched to a gene: 0. The CDR3 covers 14 residues. The germline gives CDR1 KGHSH, CDR2 LQKENI. DNA of the CDR3: TGTGCCAGCTCACCACCGGGACTATCCTACGAGCAGTACTTC. Its protein product is CASSPPGLSYEQYF.

The CDR3 protein is CSVPTSAGVDTQYF. The CDR3 nucleotides are TGCAGCGTTCCGACTAGCGCGGGTGTAGATACGCAGTATTTT. The V call is TRBV29-1, the J call TRBJ2-3; 8 bases map to TRBD2. Germline loops: CDR1 SQVTM, CDR2 ANQGSEA. CDR3 size: 14 residues. V trimming: 5 bases; J trimming: 5 bases; junction bases outside the gene matches: 9.

J is TRBJ2-1 and V is TRBV2, with D possibly being TRBD2 (6 bases). This CDR3 has 15 amino acids. V gave up 2 bases and J gave up 3 bases, with 11 bases separating them. The germline gives CDR1 SNHLY, CDR2 FYNNEI. CDR3 coding DNA: TGTGCCAGCAGTGAACTGGCGGGGATCTACAATGAGCAGTTCTTC. Its translation: CASSELAGIYNEQFF.

The chain carries TRBV18 and TRBJ1-4, with 8 bases that match TRBD1. Germline V gene data show CDR1 as KGHSH and CDR2 as LQKENI. This CDR3 has 15 amino acids. The trim removed 6 bases at V and 7 bases at J, leaving 10 bases unmatched. The CDR3 sequence: CASSPWQGASEKLFF. CDR3 nucleotide sequence: TGTGCCAGCTCCCCTTGGCAGGGGGCGAGTGAAAAACTGTTTTTT.

This clone was seen once. The chain combines TRBV24-1 with TRBJ1-2, with D perhaps TRBD1 (6 bases). There are 15 residues in the CDR3. V was shortened by 7 bases and J by 7 bases, with 21 bases between the two germline ends. CDR1 and CDR2 from the germline V gene are KGHDR and SFDVKD. The CDR3 nucleotides are TGTGCCACCAGCCCACAGGGACCAGGGTTTGGTGGCTACACCTTC. It encodes CATSPQGPGFGGYTF.

The chain has TRBV2 and TRBJ1-5; 8 nucleotides agree with TRBD1. After removal of 8 bases from V and 6 bases from J, the junction contained 9 bases not matched to a gene. The CDR3 loop spans 14 amino acids. Germline V lookup: CDR1 SNHLY, CDR2 FYNNEI. The CDR3 loop is CASREQGVFQPQHF. The CDR3 DNA follows: TGTGCCAGCCGGGAACAGGGGGTCTTTCAGCCCCAGCATTTT. The complete variable domain, with remaining parts taken from reference TRBV2 and TRBJ1-5, reads EPEVTQTPSHQVTQMGQEVILRCVPISNHLYFYWYRQILGQKVEFLVSFYNNEISEKSEIFDDQFSVERPDGSNFTLKIRSTKLEDSAMYFCASREQGVFQPQHFGDGTRLSIL.

This chain joins TRBV5-4 and TRBJ2-3; perhaps TRBD2 as D (7 bases). Deletions cut 6 bases from V and 2 bases from J, with 16 bases between. CDR1 is SGHNT and CDR2 is YYREEE in the germline V gene (reference sequence). The CDR3 sequence is 15 residues long. The CDR3 DNA follows: TGTGCCAGCACCTTAAGGCGGGGGCTCACAGATACGCAGTATTTT. Protein product: CASTLRRGLTDTQYF.

This chain uses TRBV29-1 with TRBJ2-1, with TRBD2 matching over 10 bases. This CDR3 is built from 14 residues. Germline values: CDR1 SQVTM, CDR2 ANQGSEA. The V and J ends lost 5 bases and 0 bases, in that order; junction bases with no gene match: 1. The DNA of the CDR3 is TGCAGCGTTTCTAGCGGGAGCTCCTACAATGAGCAGTTCTTC. Translated, it gives CSVSSGSSYNEQFF.

The rearrangement uses TRBV19 and TRBJ2-7, with D unclear. Germline-derived CDR1 and CDR2 are LNHDA and SQIVND (reference sequence). V was trimmed by 6 bases and J by 4 bases, leaving 13 bases between them. There are 13 residues in the CDR3. The CDR3 DNA follows: TGTGCCAGTAGGGGCGAACAATTTTACGAGCAGTACTTC. Its translation is CASRGEQFYEQYF.

The V call is TRBV5-4, the J call TRBJ1-1; D call uncertain. Trimming pared 6 bases from V and 1 base from J, leaving 16 bases between. The CDR3 contains 15 residues. Germline V CDR1 and CDR2: SGHNT, YYREEE (reference sequence). The CDR3 spells CASNRAGGKNTEAFF. CDR3 DNA sequence: TGTGCCAGCAACCGGGCGGGCGGAAAGAACACTGAAGCTTTCTTT.

V gene TRBV11-2 combines with J gene TRBJ2-7, with D perhaps TRBD1 (5 bases). Germline assignment: CDR1 SGHAT and CDR2 FQNNGV. The CDR3 totals 13 residues. V shed 3 bases and J shed 2 bases, with 8 bases lying between them. The DNA of the CDR3 is TGTGCCAGCAGCTTTTCAGGGACCTACGAGCAGTACTTC. Translated: CASSFSGTYEQYF. The whole variable domain, filled in from reference TRBV11-2 and TRBJ2-7, reads EAGVAQSPRYKIIEKRQSVAFWCNPISGHATLYWYQQILGQGPKLLIQFQNNGVVDDSQLPKDRFSAERLKGVDSTLKIQPAKLEDSAVYLCASSFSGTYEQYFGPGTRLTVT.

This clone was counted once. This chain connects TRBV2 to TRBJ1-5, with 8 positions matching TRBD1. Germline-derived CDR1 and CDR2 are SNHLY and FYNNEI. The CDR3 is 16 amino acids. J gave up 7 bases and V 3 bases, and 11 bases lay outside the gene matches. The CDR3 bases are TGTGCCAGCAGTGACAGGGGGCGGATGTCCAACCAGCCCCAGCATTTT. It is translated as CASSDRGRMSNQPQHF.

V usage is TRBV18 and J usage is TRBJ2-1; TRBD2 matches 11 bases. The CDR3 is 19 residues long. The V gene's germline CDR1 is KGHSH and CDR2 LQKENI. V lost 3 bases to trimming and J lost 0 bases; unmatched junction nucleotides: 10. For the CDR3, the DNA is TGTGCCAGCTCACCTCGACTAGCGGGGTTCCTAGGCTCCTACAATGAGCAGTTCTTC. It codes for CASSPRLAGFLGSYNEQFF.

The chain uses TRBV6-5 and TRBJ1-1; D gene uncertain. The CDR3 length is 13 residues. The V end was cut by 11 bases, the J end by 0 bases, with 13 bases between. Germline V gene data show CDR1 as MNHEY and CDR2 as SVGAGI. In nucleotides, the CDR3 is TGTGCCTCTCGTCGGAGGATGAACACTGAAGCTTTCTTT. Translating gives CASRRRMNTEAFF.

This clone has just a few counts. The rearrangement joins TRBV5-1 to TRBJ2-5, with D tentatively TRBD1 (6 bases). Trimming took 4 bases from V and 5 from J, leaving 15 bases between them. Germline CDR1 and CDR2: SGHRS and YFSETQ. The CDR3 is 14 residues long. This CDR3 is CASSPSDQGETQYF. The CDR3 DNA sequence: TGCGCCAGCAGCCCCAGCGACCAGGGGGAGACCCAGTACTTC.

The chain couples TRBV18 to TRBJ1-2, with D possibly TRBD1 on 5 matching bases. Trimming removed 5 bases from V and 13 bases from J, with 20 bases in between. The CDR3 loop spans 13 amino acids. Germline assignment: CDR1 KGHSH and CDR2 LQKENI. The CDR3 region is CASSERERGRPTF. The CDR3 coding sequence is TGTGCCAGCTCAGAGCGGGAACGGGGGAGACCCACCTTC.

The chain uses TRBV18 and TRBJ2-7; 7 bases are a match to TRBD1. Germline V gives CDR1 KGHSH, CDR2 LQKENI. The CDR3 covers 12 residues. V was pared by 3 bases and J by 6 bases, with 2 bases of the junction left unmatched. The CDR3: CASSPDRVEQYF. CDR3 DNA: TGTGCCAGCTCACCTGACAGGGTCGAGCAGTACTTC.

This clone was counted a single time. The chain is built from TRBV19 and TRBJ1-1; 8 nucleotides line up with TRBD1. Per the germline V gene, CDR1 is LNHDA and CDR2 is SQIVND (reference sequence). The CDR3 totals 15 residues. The junction had 8 bases not matched to a gene; V was cut back by 6 bases and J by 2 bases. CDR3 sequence: CASSPPGQANTEAFF. CDR3 sequence (DNA): TGTGCCAGTAGCCCCCCGGGACAGGCCAACACTGAAGCTTTCTTT.

This clone was detected only a few times. This sequence joins TRBV7-9 and TRBJ2-1; the match to TRBD2 covers 14 bases. CDR3 length: 18 residues. The V gene's germline CDR1 is SEHNR and CDR2 FQNEAQ (reference sequence). Trimming took 2 bases from V and 4 from J; bases not matched to a gene: 7. This chain's CDR3 is CASSLPGLAGVRYNEQFF. CDR3 coding DNA: TGTGCCAGCAGCTTACCGGGACTAGCGGGAGTAAGGTACAATGAGCAGTTCTTC.

V usage is TRBV28 and J usage is TRBJ1-2; D uncertain. The CDR3 contains 14 residues. Looked up from germline, CDR1 is MDHEN and CDR2 is SYDVKM. Trimming cost V 4 bases and J 4 bases, with 13 bases left between them. CDR3 in amino acids: CASSSYISFYGYTF. CDR3 DNA: TGTGCCAGCAGTTCCTATATCTCCTTCTATGGCTACACCTTC.